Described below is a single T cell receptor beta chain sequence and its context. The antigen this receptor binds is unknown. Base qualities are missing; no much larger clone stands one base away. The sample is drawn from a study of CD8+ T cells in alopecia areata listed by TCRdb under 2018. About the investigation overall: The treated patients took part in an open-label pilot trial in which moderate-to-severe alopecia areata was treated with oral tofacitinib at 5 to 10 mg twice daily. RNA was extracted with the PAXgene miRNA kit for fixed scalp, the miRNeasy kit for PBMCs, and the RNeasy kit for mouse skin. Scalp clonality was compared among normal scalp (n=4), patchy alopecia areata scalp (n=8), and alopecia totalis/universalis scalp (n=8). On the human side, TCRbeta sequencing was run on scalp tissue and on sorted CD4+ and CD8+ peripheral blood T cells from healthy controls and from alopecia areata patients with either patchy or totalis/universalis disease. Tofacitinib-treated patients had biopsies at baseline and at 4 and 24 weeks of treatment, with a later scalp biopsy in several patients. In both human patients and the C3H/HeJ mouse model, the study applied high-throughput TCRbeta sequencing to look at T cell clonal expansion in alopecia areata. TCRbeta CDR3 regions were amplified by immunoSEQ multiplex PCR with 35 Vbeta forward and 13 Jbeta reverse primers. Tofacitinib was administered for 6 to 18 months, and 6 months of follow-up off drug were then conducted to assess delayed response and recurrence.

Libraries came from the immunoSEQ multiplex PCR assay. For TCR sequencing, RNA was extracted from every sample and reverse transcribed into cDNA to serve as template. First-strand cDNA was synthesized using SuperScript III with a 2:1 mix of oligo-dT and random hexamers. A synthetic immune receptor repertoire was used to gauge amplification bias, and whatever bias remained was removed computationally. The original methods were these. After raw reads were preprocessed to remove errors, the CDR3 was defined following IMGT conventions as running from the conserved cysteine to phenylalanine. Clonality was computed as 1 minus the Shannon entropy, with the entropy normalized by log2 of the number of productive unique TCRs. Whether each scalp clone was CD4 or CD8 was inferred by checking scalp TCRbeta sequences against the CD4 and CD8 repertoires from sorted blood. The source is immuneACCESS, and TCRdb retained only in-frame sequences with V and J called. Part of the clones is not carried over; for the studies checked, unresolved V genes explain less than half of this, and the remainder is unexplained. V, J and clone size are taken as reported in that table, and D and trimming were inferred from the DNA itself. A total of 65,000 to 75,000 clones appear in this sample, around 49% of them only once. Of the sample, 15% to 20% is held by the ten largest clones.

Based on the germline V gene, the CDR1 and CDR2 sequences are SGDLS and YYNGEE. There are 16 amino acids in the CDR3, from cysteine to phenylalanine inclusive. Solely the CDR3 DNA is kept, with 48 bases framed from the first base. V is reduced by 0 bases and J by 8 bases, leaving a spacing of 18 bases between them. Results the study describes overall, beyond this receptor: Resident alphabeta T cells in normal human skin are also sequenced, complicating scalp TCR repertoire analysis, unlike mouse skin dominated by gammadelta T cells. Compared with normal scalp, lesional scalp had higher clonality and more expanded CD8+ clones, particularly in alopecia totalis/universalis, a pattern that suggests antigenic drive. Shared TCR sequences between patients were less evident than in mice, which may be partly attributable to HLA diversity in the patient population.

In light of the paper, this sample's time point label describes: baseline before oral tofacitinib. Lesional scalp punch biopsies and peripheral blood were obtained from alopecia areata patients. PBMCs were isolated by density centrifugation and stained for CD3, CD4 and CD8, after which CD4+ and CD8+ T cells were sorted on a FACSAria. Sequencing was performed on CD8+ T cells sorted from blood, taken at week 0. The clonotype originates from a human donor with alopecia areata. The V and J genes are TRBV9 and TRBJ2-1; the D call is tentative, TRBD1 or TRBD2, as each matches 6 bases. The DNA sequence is TGTGCCAGCAGCGTAGAGGGGGGCCACGCAAGGGATGAGCAGTTCTTC. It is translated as CASSVEGGHARDEQFF.